Below, 11 T cell receptor beta chains from the same sample are listed, as sequenced in a study of human T cells and chemical hapten exposure. In TCRdb, the RACE reads were re-called with MiXCR into one record per CDR3 protein. The sample yields 90,000 to 110,000 distinct CDR3 sequences, 30% to 35% seen once. Time point denoted: patch test 3, about 24 weeks after DPC sensitization. The treatment: therapeutic diphenylcyclopropenone sensitization with weekly scalp DPC. The specimen comprised whole blood, sampled in connection with sensitization to the hapten diphenylcyclopropenone (DPC). All receptors come from a man in his forties with alopecia areata. Some clones in this sample may be carry-over from other donors' samples.

The chain links TRBV15 to TRBJ2-5, with TRBD2 matching 10 bases. CDR1 and CDR2 (germline): LNHNV, YYDKDF (reference sequence). The CDR3 sequence is 15 residues long. Germline trimming cut 3 bases from V and 3 bases from J; bases unmatched to any gene: 4. The CDR3 here is CATSRDGLAEETQYF. The DNA of the CDR3 is TGTGCCACCAGCAGGGACGGACTAGCGGAAGAGACCCAGTACTTC.

Concerning this clonotype: A junction boundary mismatches the germline segment, possibly from a read error. The V gene is TRBV7-7, the J gene TRBJ2-7; the D gene is possibly TRBD2 (5 bases). Germline values: CDR1 SSHAT, CDR2 FNYEAQ (reference sequence). This CDR3 contains 13 residues. As DNA, the CDR3 is TGTGCTAGCAAGAAGACTACCGACTACGAGCAGTACTTC. Translation gives CASKKTTDYEQYF. Drawing the rest from reference TRBV7-7 and TRBJ2-7, the complete variable domain is GAGVSQSPRYKVTKRGQDVTLRCDPISSHATLYWYQQALGQGPEFLTYFNYEAQPDKSGLPSDRFSAERPEGSISTLTIQRTEQRDSAMYRCASKKTTDYEQYFGPGTRLTVT.

This clonotype appeared a few times. The chain joins TRBV7-9 to TRBJ1-2; 9 bases align to TRBD1. The CDR3 sequence is 14 residues long. Germline CDR1 is SEHNR and CDR2 is FQNEAQ (reference sequence). The junction had 8 bases not matched to a gene; V was cut back by 5 bases and J by 7 bases. The CDR3 here is CASSRGQGGSGYTF. CDR3 coding DNA: TGTGCCAGCAGCAGGGGACAGGGAGGCTCTGGCTACACCTTC.

The chain carries TRBV29-1 and TRBJ2-7; tentative D call: TRBD1 (6 bases). The CDR3 length is 13 residues. The V end lost 1 base, the J end lost 1 base, and 8 bases lay between the germline ends. CDR1 and CDR2 from the germline V gene are SQVTM and ANQGSEA. CDR3 protein: CSVEATGSYEQYF. The CDR3 DNA follows: TGCAGCGTTGAAGCGACAGGATCCTACGAGCAGTACTTC.

Here the CDR3 DNA reads TGTGCCAGCACTCAGACGGCGTACAATCAGCCCCAGCATTTT. Its protein product is CASTQTAYNQPQHF. The chain uses TRBV2 and TRBJ1-5, with unresolved D. The CDR3 spans 14 residues. CDR1 and CDR2 from the germline V gene are SNHLY and FYNNEI. Trimming stripped 7 bases from V and 3 bases from J, with 13 bases between.

This chain uses TRBV18 with TRBJ2-7, with TRBD1 matching 9 bases. Trimming at V came to 1 base and at J to 4 bases, leaving 11 bases not matched to a gene. Germline loops: CDR1 KGHSH, CDR2 LQKENI. This CDR3 is built from 17 residues. CDR3 residues: CASSPRNRTGAGYEQYF. Here the CDR3 DNA reads TGTGCCAGCTCACCACGAAACCGGACAGGGGCCGGGTACGAGCAGTACTTC.

The chain uses TRBV27 and TRBJ2-3, with 14 positions matching TRBD2. J gave up 9 bases and V 5 bases, and 16 bases lay outside the gene matches. This CDR3 is 18 amino acids long. The germline gives CDR1 MNHEY, CDR2 SMNVEV (reference sequence). Here the CDR3 DNA reads TGTGCCAGCAGTCCCCCCTCCGGGGGACTAGCGGGAGTAGGCACGCAGTATTTT. Protein product: CASSPPSGGLAGVGTQYF.

The rearrangement joins TRBV28 to TRBJ2-5; no firm D call. In germline, CDR1 is MDHEN, CDR2 SYDVKM. The CDR3 contains 12 residues. V shed 3 bases and J shed 3 bases, with 5 bases lying between them. CDR3: CASSFPEETQYF. The CDR3 nucleotides read TGTGCCAGCAGTTTCCCTGAAGAGACCCAGTACTTC.

Only a few counts were recorded for this clonotype. This chain links TRBV29-1 with TRBJ2-4, with 7 bases aligning to TRBD2. Germline loops: CDR1 SQVTM, CDR2 ANQGSEA. V dropped 7 bases and J dropped 5; count of bases not matched to a gene: 20. There are 17 residues in the CDR3. As DNA, the CDR3 is TGCAGCGCCCTCCGGCGGTTGGTGGGCGGGGGTGAAAACATTCAGTACTTC. Translation: CSALRRLVGGGENIQYF.

This clonotype was detected only a few times. The J gene is TRBJ2-1, the V gene TRBV7-2; possibly TRBD2 for D (6 bases). Trimming removed 8 bases at V and 0 bases at J, with 11 bases between. There are 14 residues in the CDR3. Germline CDR1 and CDR2: SGHTA and FQGNSA. CDR3 protein: CASGDFSSYNEQFF. CDR3 DNA sequence: TGTGCCAGCGGGGACTTCAGCTCCTACAATGAGCAGTTCTTC.

The CDR3 sequence: CASSFGTSGRDTQYF. Written as DNA, the CDR3 is TGTGCCAGCAGTTTCGGGACTAGCGGGAGAGATACGCAGTATTTT. The chain has TRBV12-3 or TRBV12-4 and TRBJ2-3; 14 nucleotides align to TRBD2. There are 15 residues in the CDR3. The ends lost 3 bases at V and 5 bases at J; junction bases unmatched: 1.